This TCR beta chain comes out of a study of persistence of HIV-infected CD4 T cells. The CDR3 runs to 16 residues. From germline, CDR1 is SGHDT and CDR2 YYEEEE. V shed 0 bases, J shed 4 bases, and the junction held 7 bases outside the gene matches. On this clone itself: The antigen remains undetermined.

The stimulus was an HIV-1 Gag 15-mer peptide pool, 0.85 to 1 ug/peptide/mL. Sorted nonresponding memory CD4+ T cells were CD40L-negative, CD69-negative, CD45RO-high. The immunoSEQ assay was version 4, run in survey mode. TCRdb's table, derived via immunoSEQ multiplex PCR, lists solely in-frame clones and lacks some. Found here are roughly 60,000 clones, under 80% of them singletons; the top ten hold under 2%. The sample was CD4+ T cells sorted from PBMCs after approximately 20-hour stimulation, taken from a patient who received antiretroviral therapy. This sequence joins TRBV5-6 and TRBJ2-3, with TRBD1 matching 8 bases. The receptor was derived from an adult man with HIV who was CMV-seropositive. CDR3 amino acids: CASSLDRTGLPDTQYF. The DNA of the CDR3 is TGTGCCAGCAGCTTGGACAGGACAGGGCTGCCAGATACGCAGTATTTT.